The sequence of this TCR beta chain was determined in a study of shared clonotypes between healthy human individuals (dated by TCRdb to 2020 to 2021). About the full investigation: The cohort included a few men and a couple of women between 18 and 49 years of age. Libraries were prepared and TCR repertoires were sequenced by different laboratories using diverse techniques, in order to increase sequencing depth and limit assay-specific biases. Each donor's leukapheresis produced roughly between roughly 0.85 and 9.5 billion PBMCs. For each donor, three plates each were used for CD4 naive and CD4 memory, two plates were used for CD8 naive, and one plate was used for CD8 memory. To estimate repertoire size and how much clonotype sharing occurs between individuals, the study deeply sequenced the blood TCR repertoires of roughly 5 healthy adults. Beyond this particular receptor, the publication reports: Because the study included only a small number of donors, the genetic and exposure-history diversity represented was limited. Sampling was limited to blood, and TCR repertoires in tissue likely differ from TCR repertoires in blood. Pairwise subsampling led to the expectation that sequencing depth would affect the degree of clonotype sharing among donors. Sharing across four donors was observed for 5% to 6.5% of naive CD4, under 4% of naive CD8, over 2% of memory CD4, and roughly 0.43% of memory CD8 clonotypes. Clonotypes shared by all four sorted-subset donors showed higher generation probabilities than non-shared clonotypes. Naive subsets generally had larger estimated clonotype richness than memory subsets. Even with the large sequencing depth, rarefaction of the sorted-subset datasets indicated that sequencing was incomplete.

Points on this clone: Its antigen remains unidentified. No base quality information exists; no much larger clone differs at one position.

Using the deep immunoSEQ assay, multiplex PCR amplified TCR CDR3 regions from genomic DNA. Extracted genomic DNA from each cell subset was distributed evenly across all wells of several immunoSEQ 96-well plates, and each plate was treated as a replicate. For sorted subsets, each replicate PCR was loaded with 200 ng genomic DNA, equivalent to 25,000 to 30,000 T cell genomes. The purified libraries were quantified using a Qubit 3.0 fluorometer, sized with a Bioanalyzer 2100, and then quantified again using the KAPA Library Quantification kit. Every immunoSEQ 96-well plate was sequenced on a separate single-read 150-cycle Illumina NextSeq 550 flow cell. The authors' pipeline ran thus. Because only junctional sequences without quality scores were contained in the immunoSEQ output, filtering matching that applied to full-length reads could not be performed. Sequences were annotated with PyIR, a Python wrapper for IgBLAST v1.9, and V/J genes and CDR3 were assigned using IMGT germline references. Reads were removed for weak V/J assignments (E-value above 1e-6), missing CDR3, stop codons, out-of-frame junctions, or ambiguous translated residues. V3J clonotypes were defined as sequences sharing the same inferred V gene, J gene, and CDR3 amino acid sequence. To compute the percentage overlap between repertoires, the number of shared unique clonotypes was divided by the size of the smaller repertoire. Repertoire richness was assessed with RTK rarefaction, the Chao1 estimator, and Recon v2.1 estimates of unobserved clonotypes. Generation probabilities were computed with OLGA for all TCRbeta clonotypes obtained by the gDNA method from several donors. As stored in TCRdb, this immuneACCESS dataset retains in-frame rearrangements with V and J assigned. A fraction of the clones does not appear; measured against another copy, unresolved V genes explain less than half of the discrepancy, and the remainder lacks a known reason. The DNA gave D and trimming, while V, J and clone size come from that table. The sample records more than 550,000 clones, about 92% of which are singletons. 20% to 25% of the sample belongs to the ten largest clones.

V and J are truncated by 6 bases and 0 bases respectively, leaving an intervening sequence of 6 bases. The CDR3 holds 12 amino acids from the cysteine to the phenylalanine. Left in the record is the CDR3 DNA by itself, 36 bases read in frame from the first base. Based on the germline V gene (reference sequence), the CDR1 and CDR2 sequences are SGHNT and YYREEE. CD8 naive samples consisted of CD45RO-negative cells that were positively selected for CCR7, yielding a CD45RA+CCR7+ population without TemRA cells. Donors were healthy HIV-negative adults with no recently reported acute infections or vaccinations. Only Caucasian adults living in Nashville, Tennessee, USA were represented among the donors. After blood collection by leukapheresis, PBMCs were isolated using Ficoll-Histopaque density gradient centrifugation and then cryopreserved in the vapor phase of liquid nitrogen. Analytical flow cytometry was used to check the purity and quantity of every magnetically sorted T cell population. Genomic DNA was isolated from each sorted fraction and quantified by UV absorbance on a Nanodrop 2000c.

The sample comprised naive CD8+ T cells sorted from blood. In the paper's terms, the cell subset or site label means: CD45RA+CCR7+. The sequence was obtained from a young man in good health. The chain links TRBV5-4 with TRBJ1-1; the D gene remains uncertain. The bases are TGTGCCAGCAATGGGTTGAACACTGAAGCTTTCTTT. Translated, this gives CASNGLNTEAFF.